This TCR beta chain was identified in a study of blood T cell repertoires in COVID-19. Overall study: The study drew acute and convalescent COVID-19 samples from the United States, Italy and Spain. T cells, B-cell-depleted T cells, or PBMCs supplied cDNA or gDNA.

Authors' analysis steps: Estimates of nucleated cell counts were drawn from the amplification of reference gene primers. TCRdb keeps only in-frame clones here, not all; method: immunoSEQ multiplex PCR. The DNA gave D and trimming, while V, J and clone size come from that table. The sample includes 210,000 or so clones, around 80% of them seen just once. V lost 0 bases to trimming and J lost 3 bases, with 11 bases between them. Germline V lookup: CDR1 LGHNT, CDR2 FRNRAP. The CDR3 sequence is 16 residues long. Seattle's cohort entered during active infection and was followed longitudinally. The origin of this receptor is a woman older than 75 with COVID-19, enrolled during active disease. The chain combines TRBV12-5 with TRBJ2-2, with D possibly being TRBD1 (6 bases). The sequencing sample was made of peripheral blood. The CDR3 bases are TGTGCTAGTGGTTTGGTACTAGGACAGTACACCGGGGAGCTGTTTTTT. Translating it yields CASGLVLGQYTGELFF.